This T cell receptor beta chain was recovered during a study of blood T cells in healthy people across ages. The CDR3 extends over 14 amino acids. V lost 8 bases, J lost 5 bases, and 9 bases stayed unmatched. Germline-derived CDR1 and CDR2 are LNHNV and YYDKDF (reference sequence). This clonotype has only a few counts. Its matching antigen is unknown. Points from the study as a whole: In these data, TCR beta diversity tracked strongly with naive T cell percentage. Greater diversity and more naive CD4+ cells were seen in long-lived donors than in aged donors. Researchers said unsorted PBMCs prevented a conclusive naive versus antigen-experienced comparison. Estimated diversity, derived from one million T cells, was regarded as an underestimate.

A sample-barcoded 5' primer and a J-beta primer mix were used in a second PCR of roughly 7 to 11 cycles. TCRdb reprocessed the 5' RACE reads with MiXCR, giving one entry per CDR3 protein. Among roughly 680,000 distinct CDR3 sequences listed, roughly 20% were seen once. The TCR was taken from a man between 65 and 85 years old in good health. Sequenced material: blood. The chain recombines TRBV15 with TRBJ2-1, with TRBD2 matching over 7 bases. The CDR3 protein is CATRAGERHNEQFF. Here the CDR3 DNA reads TGTGCCACCCGGGCGGGGGAGAGACACAATGAGCAGTTCTTC.